The present T cell receptor beta chain was sequenced within a study of blood T cell repertoires in COVID-19. Overall study: COVID-19 samples, acute and convalescent, were from the United States, Italy and Spain. Sources were T cells, B-cell-depleted T cells, or PBMCs; the material itself was cDNA or gDNA.

V gave up 4 bases and J gave up 0 bases, with 7 bases separating them. The CDR3 sequence is 13 residues long. Germline V gives CDR1 SQVTM, CDR2 ANQGSEA. In the authors' methods: Estimation of nucleated cell counts relied on the amplification of reference gene primers. TCRdb's copy holds only in-frame clones and misses some; the assay was immunoSEQ multiplex PCR. Clone size and the V and J calls come from that table; the DNA yielded D and trimming. This sample carries fewer than 150,000 clones, 86% of them seen once, and the ten largest clones take 7.5% to 9%. The chain carries TRBV29-1 and TRBJ2-1; D may be TRBD1 (5 bases). The receptor's source is a man in his 70s who had recovered from COVID-19. The specimen was peripheral blood. CDR3 loop: CSVATDSYNEQFF. CDR3 in DNA: TGCAGCGTTGCGACAGACTCCTACAATGAGCAGTTCTTC.